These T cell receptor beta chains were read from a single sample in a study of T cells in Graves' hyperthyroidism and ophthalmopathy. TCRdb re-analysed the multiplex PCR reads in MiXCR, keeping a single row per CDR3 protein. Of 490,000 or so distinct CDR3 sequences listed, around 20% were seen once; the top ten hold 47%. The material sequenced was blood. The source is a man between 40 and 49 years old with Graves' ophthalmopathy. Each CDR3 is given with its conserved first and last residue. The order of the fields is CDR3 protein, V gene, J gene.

cdr3_aa: CASSRLGYTGELFF
v_call: TRBV14
j_call: TRBJ2-2

cdr3_aa: CASSQPEREETQYF
v_call: TRBV14
j_call: TRBJ2-5

cdr3_aa: CASSLGNRGPATNEKLFF
v_call: TRBV5-1
j_call: TRBJ1-4

cdr3_aa: CASSESKLQFF
v_call: TRBV6-1
j_call: TRBJ2-1

cdr3_aa: CASSFGGSYEQYF
v_call: TRBV28
j_call: TRBJ2-7

cdr3_aa: CASSITSPYNEQFF
v_call: TRBV19
j_call: TRBJ2-1

cdr3_aa: CASSPTGGRDEQYF
v_call: TRBV18
j_call: TRBJ2-7

cdr3_aa: CSVEAGGRIGEQYF
v_call: TRBV29-1
j_call: TRBJ2-7

cdr3_aa: CASRLAGGRNEQFF
v_call: TRBV6-1
j_call: TRBJ2-1

cdr3_aa: CASRNTGSYTDTQYF
v_call: TRBV5-5
j_call: TRBJ2-3

cdr3_aa: CASSGSSSSYEQYF
v_call: TRBV13
j_call: TRBJ2-7

cdr3_aa: CASSLDGGRYF
v_call: TRBV7-9
j_call: TRBJ2-4

cdr3_aa: CASSFRGLAKNIQYF
v_call: TRBV7-2
j_call: TRBJ2-4

cdr3_aa: CASSGGGARYEQYF
v_call: TRBV9
j_call: TRBJ2-7

cdr3_aa: CAWSVLWGLYTF
v_call: TRBV30
j_call: TRBJ1-2

cdr3_aa: CASSDWRGSGEQFF
v_call: TRBV6-2/TRBV6-3
j_call: TRBJ2-1

cdr3_aa: CATGVNTDTQYF
v_call: TRBV10-3
j_call: TRBJ2-3

cdr3_aa: CASSPVRGNTGELFF
v_call: TRBV18
j_call: TRBJ2-2